Presented here are 11 T cell receptor beta chains from one specimen sequenced in a study of T cells after yellow fever vaccination (dated by TCRdb to about 2019). The library was prepared using 5' RACE. The instrument was an Illumina HiSeq 2500. Using fastp at Q25 and MiXCR, TCRdb reprocessed the public reads and kept productive beta chains. Rows merge per CDR3 protein into single entries with the most common DNA and genes. This sample comprises hundreds of thousands of distinct CDR3 sequences, around 16% of them detected only once. Roughly 17% of the sample is taken by the ten largest. The sample's treatment or condition label is to be understood as: live attenuated yellow fever vaccine strain. The material was PBMCs, obtained around 5 days after the first yellow fever vaccination. The receptors shown here come from a man aged 18 to 30 who received the YFV17D yellow fever vaccine.

The chain employs TRBV15 and TRBJ2-5; D perhaps matches TRBD1 (5 bases). V was shortened by 3 bases and J by 5 bases, with 7 bases between the two germline ends. The CDR3 loop spans 12 amino acids. The germline V gene encodes CDR1 LNHNV and CDR2 YYDKDF (reference sequence). The CDR3 sequence: CATSSSGETQYF. CDR3 nucleotides: TGTGCCACCAGCAGCTCAGGGGAGACCCAGTACTTC.

In its sample, this clonotype was seen many times. The chain has TRBV5-4 and TRBJ2-2, with a tentative D call TRBD2 (5 bases). V lost 0 bases to trimming and J lost 7 bases, with 7 bases between them. Per the germline V gene, CDR1 is SGHNT and CDR2 is YYREEE (reference sequence). The CDR3 is made up of 13 amino acids. CDR3 amino acids: CASSLGGIGELFF. The CDR3 DNA is TGTGCCAGCAGCTTGGGAGGGATCGGGGAGCTGTTTTTT.

This clonotype was detected ten times or more. The rearrangement uses TRBV5-1 and TRBJ2-7; 7 bases align to TRBD1. Trimming at V came to 1 base and at J to 2 bases, leaving 3 bases not matched to a gene. This CDR3 has 14 amino acids. Germline lookup yields CDR1 SGHRS and CDR2 YFSETQ. CDR3 loop: CASSLMTGPYEQYV. The DNA of the CDR3 is TGCGCCAGCAGCTTGATGACAGGGCCCTACGAGCAGTACGTC.

The sample holds a few counts of this clonotype. J is TRBJ2-3 and V is TRBV4-1; 10 nucleotides match TRBD1. Trimming at V came to 4 bases and at J to 5 bases, leaving 9 bases not matched to a gene. Germline CDR1 and CDR2: MGHRA and YSYEKL. CDR3 length: 16 amino acids. CDR3 sequence (DNA): TGCGCCAGCAGCCGTCCCGGGAGGGACAGGGGAGATACGCAGTATTTT. Amino acids: CASSRPGRDRGDTQYF.

About this clonotype: The junction does not match germline at one end; this may be a read error. The chain joins TRBV6-1 to TRBJ2-4, with a weak D call TRBD1 (5 bases). Looked up from germline, CDR1 is MNHNS and CDR2 is SASEGT. The CDR3 spans 12 residues. The CDR3 reads CASSEGENIQYF. CDR3 in DNA: TGTGCCAGCAGCGAAGGGGAAAACATTCAGTACTTC.

The rearrangement joins TRBV5-6 to TRBJ2-5; a weak D match, TRBD1 (5 bases). V was clipped by 4 bases and J by 4 bases, with 11 bases between them. Looked up from germline, CDR1 is SGHDT and CDR2 is YYEEEE. This CDR3 comprises 13 residues. CDR3 region: CASSSSGIETQYF. CDR3 bases: TGTGCCAGCAGCAGCTCAGGGATAGAGACCCAGTACTTC.

This chain links TRBV20-1 with TRBJ2-4; D is unclear. CDR1 and CDR2 (germline): DFQATT, SNEGSKA (reference sequence). The CDR3 extends over 13 amino acids. V was shortened by 3 bases and J by 3 bases, with 9 bases between the two germline ends. In DNA form, the CDR3 reads TGCAGTGCTAGTATGGCCGGCAAAAACATTCAGTACTTC. It encodes CSASMAGKNIQYF.

This clonotype was found many times. The chain couples TRBV5-8 to TRBJ2-3, with TRBD1 as a possible D gene (7 bases). CDR1 is SGHTS and CDR2 is YDEGEE in the germline V gene. V lost 5 bases, J lost 0 bases, and 13 bases lay in between. The CDR3 consists of 15 residues. In DNA form, the CDR3 reads TGTGCCAGCAGTTTACAGGGGACTAGCACAGATACGCAGTATTTT. It yields the protein CASSLQGTSTDTQYF.

This clonotype was detected ten times or more. The V and J genes are TRBV6-5 and TRBJ2-5; D is possibly TRBD1 (5 bases). The V gene lost 3 bases and the J gene lost 3 bases, with 17 bases spanning the gap. CDR1 MNHEY and CDR2 SVGAGI come from the germline V gene. CDR3 length equals 16 residues. CDR3 DNA: TGTGCCAGCAGTTATGCTCTAGGGGCGAGGAAAGAGACCCAGTACTTC. Amino acid sequence: CASSYALGARKETQYF.

In this sample, this clonotype turned up a few times. V and J are TRBV7-2 and TRBJ2-4, with D perhaps given as TRBD1 or TRBD2 (5 bases each). The CDR3 has 15 residues. Germline-derived CDR1 and CDR2 are SGHTA and FQGNSA. Trimming pared 0 bases from V and 3 bases from J, leaving 9 bases between. In DNA, the CDR3 is TGTGCCAGCAGCTTAGCGGGACCAGGCAAAAACATTCAGTACTTC. Protein product: CASSLAGPGKNIQYF.

The chain has TRBV4-1 and TRBJ2-7; 14 bases map to TRBD2. Germline CDR1 is MGHRA and CDR2 is YSYEKL. The V segment lost 4 bases and the J segment 2 bases; nucleotides outside the gene matches: 1. There are 15 residues in the CDR3. The CDR3 DNA sequence: TGCGCCAGCAGCCGGGGACTAGCGGGGGCCTACGAGCAGTACGTC. This sequence encodes CASSRGLAGAYEQYV.